A single sample is the source of the 21 T cell receptor beta chains below, sequenced in a study of CD8 T cells in Susac syndrome. With random hexamers, roughly 0.5 to 1 ug RNA was reverse transcribed. TCRdb processed the immunoSEQ multiplex PCR reads anew with MiXCR; each CDR3 protein has one entry. Of 120,000 or so distinct CDR3 sequences in the sample, about 95% were seen once. The sequenced sample consisted of CD8+ T cells from PBMCs. These receptors all stem from a human donor with Susac syndrome.

This chain uses TRBV7-9 with TRBJ2-1; D is undetermined. Trimming removed 2 bases at V and 4 bases at J, with 12 bases between. CDR1 and CDR2 from the germline V gene are SEHNR and FQNEAQ (reference sequence). The CDR3 length is 15 residues. The CDR3 sequence is CASSLILDSYNEQFF. The CDR3 DNA sequence: TGTGCCAGCAGCTTAATTCTCGATTCTTACAATGAGCAGTTCTTC.

This clonotype has a single count. The V gene is TRBV20-1, the J gene TRBJ2-7; D might be TRBD1 (6 bases). This CDR3 is built from 14 residues. Between the trimmed V and J ends, which lost 1 base and 0 bases, there was a span of 10 bases. The germline gives CDR1 DFQATT, CDR2 SNEGSKA (reference sequence). The CDR3 reads CSARGGHSSYEQYF. DNA of the CDR3: TGCAGTGCTAGAGGGGGGCACTCCTCCTACGAGCAGTACTTC.

This chain connects TRBV4-1 to TRBJ1-2, with 7 bases that match TRBD1. Germline CDR1 is MGHRA and CDR2 is YSYEKL. V lost 1 base, J lost 0 bases, and 2 bases stayed unmatched. The CDR3 has 15 residues. For the CDR3, the DNA is TGCGCCAGCAGCCAAGGAGGGACAGCTAACTATGGCTACACCTTC. Translated, it gives CASSQGGTANYGYTF.

This sequence joins TRBV12-3 or TRBV12-4 and TRBJ1-2; a possible D gene is TRBD1 (5 bases). CDR3 length: 13 amino acids. Trimming shortened V by 2 bases and J by 5 bases, and 9 bases separated the two germline ends. The CDR3 reads CASSLQGAYGYTF. CDR3 sequence (DNA): TGTGCCAGCAGTTTACAGGGAGCTTATGGCTACACCTTC.

This clonotype was seen just once. This chain links TRBV12-3 or TRBV12-4 with TRBJ1-4; D call uncertain. This CDR3 contains 16 residues. Trimming pared 6 bases from V and 6 bases from J, leaving 20 bases between. The CDR3, as DNA: TGTGCCAGCAGCCCCGCCGGGCATCAATTTGATGAAAAACTGTTTTTT. This codes for CASSPAGHQFDEKLFF.

The chain carries TRBV5-1 and TRBJ2-1; 11 bases align to TRBD1. The germline CDR1 and CDR2 sequences are SGHRS and YFSETQ. V was clipped by 3 bases and J by 4 bases; unmatched bases: 3. The CDR3 contains 15 residues. CDR3 residues: CASSWGTGGYNEQFF. For the CDR3, the DNA is TGCGCCAGCAGCTGGGGGACAGGGGGTTACAATGAGCAGTTCTTC.

The chain couples TRBV20-1 to TRBJ2-1; 10 bases match TRBD2. The V and J ends lost 4 bases and 9 bases, in that order; junction bases with no gene match: 15. The CDR3 is made up of 16 amino acids. CDR1 and CDR2 from the germline V gene are DFQATT and SNEGSKA (reference sequence). The CDR3 here is CSAKASGSGDSGEQFF. The CDR3 coding sequence is TGCAGTGCTAAGGCTAGCGGGAGCGGGGATTCCGGTGAGCAGTTCTTC.

The CDR3 here is CASSSRGSYEQYF. The CDR3 DNA sequence: TGTGCCAGCAGTTCTCGGGGTTCCTACGAGCAGTACTTC. This chain connects TRBV28 to TRBJ2-7; weak D call: TRBD2 (5 bases). Germline assignment: CDR1 MDHEN and CDR2 SYDVKM. The V end lost 4 bases, the J end lost 1 base, and 8 bases lay between the germline ends. The CDR3 extends over 13 amino acids.

This clonotype was recorded a few times. The CDR3 region has the DNA TGCGCCAGCAGCCAAGGCAGGTTGTCCGGGGAGCTGTTTTTT. It encodes CASSQGRLSGELFF. The chain joins TRBV4-1 to TRBJ2-2; no firm D call. Trimming took off 1 base at V and 6 bases at J, with 9 bases between the two ends. This CDR3 has 14 residues. Germline loops: CDR1 MGHRA, CDR2 YSYEKL.

In its sample, this clonotype was seen once. The chain is built from TRBV11-1 and TRBJ2-1, with D hard to call. The CDR3 contains 12 residues. CDR1 SGHAT and CDR2 FQDESV come from the germline V gene (reference sequence). Between the trimmed V and J ends, which lost 3 bases and 8 bases, there was a span of 8 bases. The CDR3 coding sequence is TGTGCCAGCAGCTTCCACTGGGATGAGCAGTTCTTC. It translates to CASSFHWDEQFF.

The chain uses TRBV30 and TRBJ2-1; D is undetermined. V was pared by 0 bases and J by 10 bases, with 16 bases between. Germline V CDR1 and CDR2: GTSNPN, SVGIG (reference sequence). This CDR3 contains 14 residues. The CDR3 coding sequence is TGTGCCTGGAGTGTATTCCCCCGAATGGAAGAGCAGTTCTTC. Translation gives CAWSVFPRMEEQFF. Together with reference TRBV30 and TRBJ2-1, the CDR3 gives the full variable domain: SQTIHQWPATLVQPVGSPLSLECTVEGTSNPNLYWYRQAAGRGLQLLFYSVGIGQISSEVPQNLSASRPQDRQFILSSKKLLLSDSGFYLCAWSVFPRMEEQFFGPGTRLTVL.

The V and J genes are TRBV24-1 and TRBJ1-2, with 8 bases aligning to TRBD1. Trimming cost V 3 bases and J 2 bases; bases outside gene matches: 4. The CDR3 has 15 residues. Germline CDR1 and CDR2: KGHDR and SFDVKD. The CDR3 sequence is CATSDRGQENYGYTF. The CDR3 DNA follows: TGTGCCACCAGTGATCGGGGACAGGAGAACTATGGCTACACCTTC.

This chain uses TRBV9 with TRBJ2-3; 10 bases agree with TRBD2. Per germline, CDR1 SGDLS and CDR2 YYNGEE. With 0 bases clipped from V and 3 bases from J, the junction kept 4 bases outside the gene matches. This CDR3 has 16 amino acids. The CDR3 region is CASSVVPSGRTDTQYF. For the CDR3, the DNA is TGTGCCAGCAGCGTAGTCCCTAGCGGGAGAACAGATACGCAGTATTTT.

J is TRBJ2-7 and V is TRBV19, with TRBD2 as a possible D gene (5 bases). V lost 1 base to trimming and J lost 7 bases, with 11 bases between them. The CDR3 spans 13 residues. The germline V gene has CDR1 LNHDA and CDR2 SQIVND (reference sequence). CDR3 DNA sequence: TGTGCCAGTAGTATAGTTTTGACGGGGGAGCAGTACTTC. It specifies CASSIVLTGEQYF.

The chain couples TRBV7-2 to TRBJ2-3; 12 bases fit TRBD2. CDR1 is SGHTA and CDR2 is FQGNSA in the germline V gene. CDR3 length: 16 amino acids. J gave up 4 bases and V 3 bases, and 5 bases lay outside the gene matches. The CDR3: CASSFRLAGVPDTQYF. CDR3 in DNA: TGTGCCAGCAGCTTCCGACTAGCGGGAGTCCCAGATACGCAGTATTTT.

The V and J genes are TRBV18 and TRBJ1-1; TRBD1 agrees at 8 bases. The germline V gene has CDR1 KGHSH and CDR2 LQKENI. The CDR3 contains 17 residues. Losses at the gene ends were 4 bases for V and 1 base for J; bases not matched to a gene: 11. The CDR3 DNA is TGTGCCAGCTCACGATATTCAGTCGGGACAGGGAACACTGAAGCTTTCTTT. It yields the protein CASSRYSVGTGNTEAFF.

The V gene is TRBV4-3, the J gene TRBJ2-7, with 10 bases fitting TRBD1. V lost 0 bases, J lost 2 bases, and 13 bases stayed unmatched. CDR1 is LGHNA, CDR2 YSLEER, per germline. The CDR3 spans 19 residues. Here the CDR3 DNA reads TGCGCCAGCAGCCAAGATCTTGAGACAGGGGGCAGTCCGCCCTACGAGCAGTACTTC. It specifies CASSQDLETGGSPPYEQYF.

The chain joins TRBV30 to TRBJ2-7; D is unclear. Germline values: CDR1 GTSNPN, CDR2 SVGIG (reference sequence). The V and J ends lost 0 bases and 4 bases respectively, with 4 bases between them. The CDR3 has 11 amino acids. This CDR3 is CAWSVKYEQYF. Written as DNA, the CDR3 is TGTGCCTGGAGTGTAAAGTACGAGCAGTACTTC. Full variable domain (outside the CDR3, taken from reference TRBV30 and TRBJ2-7): SQTIHQWPATLVQPVGSPLSLECTVEGTSNPNLYWYRQAAGRGLQLLFYSVGIGQISSEVPQNLSASRPQDRQFILSSKKLLLSDSGFYLCAWSVKYEQYFGPGTRLTVT.

This clonotype has a handful of counts. The chain couples TRBV4-3 to TRBJ1-2; TRBD1 is a possible D gene (5 bases). This CDR3 is built from 15 residues. V gave up 0 bases and J gave up 2 bases, with 10 bases separating them. Germline CDR1 reads LGHNA; CDR2 reads YSLEER. The CDR3 protein is CASSQDAAGNYGYTF. CDR3 nucleotides: TGCGCCAGCAGCCAAGACGCCGCAGGGAACTATGGCTACACCTTC.

The rearrangement joins TRBV10-3 to TRBJ2-7; possibly TRBD2 for D (6 bases). The germline gives CDR1 ENHRY, CDR2 SYGVKD. CDR3 length: 15 amino acids. V lost 0 bases and J 2 bases, leaving 11 bases between the germline ends. CDR3 nucleotide sequence: TGTGCCATCAGTGAGTCAGGAGGGGATACCTACGAGCAGTACTTC. Translated, it gives CAISESGGDTYEQYF.

The V gene is TRBV12-3 or TRBV12-4, the J gene TRBJ2-2, with D unclear. V lost 8 bases, J lost 7 bases, and 17 bases lay in between. This CDR3 region has 14 residues. CDR3 DNA sequence: TGTGCCAGCGGGTGGCTTCAAATTTACGGGGAGCTGTTTTTT. Amino acid sequence: CASGWLQIYGELFF.